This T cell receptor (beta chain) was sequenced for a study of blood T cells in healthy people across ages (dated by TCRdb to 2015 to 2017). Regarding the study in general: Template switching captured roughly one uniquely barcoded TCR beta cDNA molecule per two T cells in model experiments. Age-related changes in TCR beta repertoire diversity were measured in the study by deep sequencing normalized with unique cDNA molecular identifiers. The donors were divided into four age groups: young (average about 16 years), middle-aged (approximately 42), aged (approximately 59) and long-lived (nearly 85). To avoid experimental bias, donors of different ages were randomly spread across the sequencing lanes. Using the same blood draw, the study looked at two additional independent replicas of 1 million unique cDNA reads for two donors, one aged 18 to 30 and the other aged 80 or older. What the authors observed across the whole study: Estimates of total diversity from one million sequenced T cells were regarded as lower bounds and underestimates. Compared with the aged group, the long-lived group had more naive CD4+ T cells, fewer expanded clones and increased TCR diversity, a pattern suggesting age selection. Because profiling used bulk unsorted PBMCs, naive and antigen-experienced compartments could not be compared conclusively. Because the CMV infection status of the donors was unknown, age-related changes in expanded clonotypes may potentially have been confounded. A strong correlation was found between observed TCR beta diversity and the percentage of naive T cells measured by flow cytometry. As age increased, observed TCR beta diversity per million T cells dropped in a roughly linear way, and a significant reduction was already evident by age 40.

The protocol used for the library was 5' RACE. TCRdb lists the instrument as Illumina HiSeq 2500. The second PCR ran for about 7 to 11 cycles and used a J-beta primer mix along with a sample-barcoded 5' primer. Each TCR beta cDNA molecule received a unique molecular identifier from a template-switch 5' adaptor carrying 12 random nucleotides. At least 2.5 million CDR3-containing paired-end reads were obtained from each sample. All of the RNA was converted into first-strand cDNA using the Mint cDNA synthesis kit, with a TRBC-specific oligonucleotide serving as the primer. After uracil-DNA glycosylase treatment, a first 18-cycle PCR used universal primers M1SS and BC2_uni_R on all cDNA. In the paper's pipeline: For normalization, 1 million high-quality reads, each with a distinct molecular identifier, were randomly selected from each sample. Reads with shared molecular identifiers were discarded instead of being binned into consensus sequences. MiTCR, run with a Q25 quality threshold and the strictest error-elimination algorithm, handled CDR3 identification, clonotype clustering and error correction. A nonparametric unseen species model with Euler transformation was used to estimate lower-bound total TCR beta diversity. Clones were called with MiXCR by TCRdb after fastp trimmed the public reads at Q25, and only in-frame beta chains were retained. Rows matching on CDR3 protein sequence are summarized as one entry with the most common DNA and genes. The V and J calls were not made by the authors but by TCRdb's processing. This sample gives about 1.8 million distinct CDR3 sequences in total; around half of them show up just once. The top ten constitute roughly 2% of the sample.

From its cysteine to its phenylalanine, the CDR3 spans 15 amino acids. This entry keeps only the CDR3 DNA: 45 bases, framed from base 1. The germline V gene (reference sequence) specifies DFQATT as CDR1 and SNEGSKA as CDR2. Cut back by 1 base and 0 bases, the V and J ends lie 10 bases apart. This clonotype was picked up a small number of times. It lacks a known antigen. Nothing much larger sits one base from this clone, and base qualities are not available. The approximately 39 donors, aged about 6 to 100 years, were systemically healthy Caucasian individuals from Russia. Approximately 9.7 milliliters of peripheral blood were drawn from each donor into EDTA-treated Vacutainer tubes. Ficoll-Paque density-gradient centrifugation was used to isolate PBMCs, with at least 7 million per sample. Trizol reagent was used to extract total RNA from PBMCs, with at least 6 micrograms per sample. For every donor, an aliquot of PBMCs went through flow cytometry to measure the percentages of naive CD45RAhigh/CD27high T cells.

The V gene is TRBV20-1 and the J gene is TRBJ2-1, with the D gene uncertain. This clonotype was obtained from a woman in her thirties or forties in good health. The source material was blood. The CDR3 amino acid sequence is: CSARGAASSYNEQFF. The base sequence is TGCAGTGCTAGAGGCGCGGCCAGCTCCTACAATGAGCAGTTCTTC.